One sample yielded the 17 T cell receptor beta chains listed below, sequenced in a study of CD8 T cells in ankylosing spondylitis. General study points: Typical of ankylosing spondylitis blood, it appeared, was a TCR beta motif of eight highly homologous variants.

TCRdb passed the 5' RACE reads through MiXCR, listing each CDR3 protein once. The sample has some 130,000 distinct CDR3 sequences; about 15% are singletons. Antigens of these TCRs are unknown. Source material: blood, either unsorted or a sorted T cell fraction (not recorded which). These receptors were obtained from a male donor with ankylosing spondylitis.

The J gene is TRBJ2-3, the V gene TRBV7-9; TRBD2 is a possible D gene (6 bases). The CDR3 loop spans 15 amino acids. The V gene's germline CDR1 is SEHNR and CDR2 FQNEAQ (reference sequence). Trimming cost V 3 bases and J 2 bases, with 12 bases left between them. CDR3 loop: CASSFTGGATDTQYF. The DNA of the CDR3 is TGTGCCAGCAGCTTTACTGGCGGGGCCACAGATACGCAGTATTTT.

The rearrangement uses TRBV7-9 and TRBJ1-5; no definite D call. The germline gives CDR1 SEHNR, CDR2 FQNEAQ (reference sequence). The CDR3 sequence is 14 residues long. V was pared by 5 bases and J by 3 bases, with 11 bases between. CDR3 coding DNA: TGTGCCAGCAGCCCCCCGGGCCCCAATCAGCCCCAGCATTTT. It is translated as CASSPPGPNQPQHF.

This clonotype came up a few times. The J gene is TRBJ2-7, the V gene TRBV20-1; 7 nucleotides match TRBD2. V shed 6 bases and J 5 bases; nucleotides not matched to a gene: 10. CDR1 DFQATT and CDR2 SNEGSKA come from the germline V gene (reference sequence). The CDR3 has 13 amino acids. In nucleotides, the CDR3 is TGCAGTGCGAAACCTAGCGGAGGCCACGAGCAGTACTTC. It yields the protein CSAKPSGGHEQYF.

This clonotype has a handful of counts. J is TRBJ2-5 and V is TRBV7-9; 8 nucleotides agree with TRBD2. The CDR3 contains 15 residues. J was trimmed by 5 bases and V by 5 bases; bases with no gene match: 10. Looked up from germline, CDR1 is SEHNR and CDR2 is FQNEAQ (reference sequence). CDR3 nucleotides: TGTGCCAGCAGCCCGTCGGGAGGGTCCAGGGAGACCCAGTACTTC. It translates to CASSPSGGSRETQYF. The full variable domain, with the rest looked up from reference TRBV7-9 and TRBJ2-5, is DTGVSQNPRHKITKRGQNVTFRCDPISEHNRLYWYRQTLGQGPEFLTYFQNEAQLEKSRLLSDRFSAERPKGSFSTLEIQRTEQGDSAMYLCASSPSGGSRETQYFGPGTRLLVL.

This chain links TRBV12-3 or TRBV12-4 with TRBJ2-5; the match to TRBD2 covers 7 bases. This CDR3 comprises 12 residues. V gave up 8 bases and J gave up 3 bases; unmatched junction bases: 3. The DNA of the CDR3 is TGTGCCAGCGGTGCGGGGGAAGAGACCCAGTACTTC. This translates into CASGAGEETQYF.

This clonotype was detected a few times. This chain joins TRBV28 and TRBJ2-1; 8 bases align to TRBD2. CDR3 size: 15 residues. V lost 3 bases to trimming and J lost 7 bases; unmatched junction nucleotides: 8. Germline V CDR1 and CDR2: MDHEN, SYDVKM. The CDR3 region is CASSFGTRSTNEQFF. For the CDR3, the DNA is TGTGCCAGCAGTTTCGGGACTAGGTCCACGAATGAGCAGTTCTTC.

The chain uses TRBV4-1 and TRBJ2-2; 9 nucleotides line up with TRBD1. Trimming took 0 bases from V and 6 from J; bases not matched to a gene: 5. The germline V gene has CDR1 MGHRA and CDR2 YSYEKL. The CDR3 spans 16 residues. CDR3 sequence (DNA): TGCGCCAGCAGCCAAGATCGGTGGACAGGGGCCGGGGAGCTGTTTTTT. Protein sequence: CASSQDRWTGAGELFF.

V gene TRBV27 combines with J gene TRBJ2-1; D perhaps matches TRBD2 (5 bases). V shed 3 bases and J shed 5 bases, with 8 bases lying between them. The CDR3 runs to 13 residues. Germline V gives CDR1 MNHEY, CDR2 SMNVEV (reference sequence). CDR3 nucleotide sequence: TGTGCCAGCAGTTTCGGGGAGAACAATGAGCAGTTCTTC. Amino acid sequence: CASSFGENNEQFF.

This clonotype was counted a few times. The rearrangement uses TRBV12-3 or TRBV12-4 and TRBJ1-2; TRBD1 matches 9 bases. The CDR3 is 14 residues long. The junction had 9 bases not matched to a gene; V was cut back by 5 bases and J by 8 bases. CDR3 loop: CASSPRTGDLGYTF. CDR3 nucleotides: TGTGCCAGCAGTCCACGGACAGGGGACTTAGGCTACACCTTC.

The gene calls are TRBV4-3 and TRBJ2-1; the D is unclear. Per germline, CDR1 LGHNA and CDR2 YSLEER. V gave up 0 bases and J gave up 0 bases, with 12 bases separating them. The CDR3 consists of 17 residues. This chain's CDR3 is CASSQEVSRNSYNEQFF. CDR3 coding DNA: TGCGCCAGCAGCCAAGAGGTTAGCCGAAACTCCTACAATGAGCAGTTCTTC.

The rearrangement uses TRBV6-2 or TRBV6-3 and TRBJ2-1; no definite D call. CDR1 is MNHEY, CDR2 SVGEGT, per germline. The CDR3 spans 16 residues. V was cut by 6 bases and J by 0 bases, with 15 bases left in between. In DNA, the CDR3 is TGTGCCAGCAGCCCCACCCTGCTAAGCTCCTACAATGAGCAGTTCTTC. It translates to CASSPTLLSSYNEQFF.

This clonotype occurred many times. This chain joins TRBV18 and TRBJ2-4, with D possibly being TRBD2 (6 bases). The CDR3 consists of 17 residues. V lost 4 bases and J lost 1, with 17 bases in between. Germline loops: CDR1 KGHSH, CDR2 LQKENI. The CDR3 spells CASSRSQRREAKNIQYF. CDR3 DNA: TGTGCCAGCTCACGCTCACAACGGAGGGAGGCCAAAAACATTCAGTACTTC.

The genes are TRBV5-1 and TRBJ1-2, with D perhaps matching TRBD1 (6 bases). Germline-derived CDR1 and CDR2 are SGHRS and YFSETQ. V gave up 2 bases and J gave up 5 bases, with 13 bases separating them. This CDR3 is 14 amino acids long. CDR3 DNA sequence: TGCGCCAGCAGCTTAGGACAGTACCCGTATGGCTACACCTTC. This translates into CASSLGQYPYGYTF.

J is TRBJ2-1 and V is TRBV7-9; D ambiguous. The length of the CDR3 is 12 residues. Germline V gene data show CDR1 as SEHNR and CDR2 as FQNEAQ (reference sequence). The germline V and J ends were trimmed by 2 bases and 6 bases, with 5 bases remaining between them. CDR3 sequence reads: CASSLMVNEQFF. The CDR3 DNA reads as TGTGCCAGCAGCTTAATGGTCAATGAGCAGTTCTTC.

The chain combines TRBV7-8 with TRBJ2-1, with D hard to call. The CDR3 covers 17 residues. CDR1 is SGHVS, CDR2 FQNEAQ, per germline. V lost 1 base and J lost 0, with 13 bases in between. The CDR3 DNA reads TGTGCCAGCAGCTTAGGCTTTGTCGGCTCCTCCTACAATGAGCAGTTCTTC. As protein: CASSLGFVGSSYNEQFF.

This clonotype was seen a handful of times. The chain uses TRBV18 and TRBJ2-7; 10 nucleotides match TRBD1. After removal of 4 bases from V and 5 bases from J, the junction contained 5 bases not matched to a gene. CDR3 length: 14 amino acids. Germline CDR1 is KGHSH and CDR2 is LQKENI. DNA of the CDR3: TGTGCCAGCTCACGTAGGGACAGGGGAGACGAGCAGTACTTC. Translated: CASSRRDRGDEQYF.

This clonotype was observed a handful of times. The chain links TRBV19 to TRBJ1-1, with TRBD1 as a possible D gene (5 bases). Deletions cut 3 bases from V and 3 bases from J, with 17 bases between. The length of the CDR3 is 16 residues. Germline lookup yields CDR1 LNHDA and CDR2 SQIVND (reference sequence). Written as DNA, the CDR3 is TGTGCCAGTAGTATCCACCAAGGGGCGGGGGACACTGAAGCTTTCTTT. It yields the protein CASSIHQGAGDTEAFF.